These 25 T cell receptor beta chains share one sample of origin, sequenced in a study of CD8+CD57+ T cells in acquired aplastic anemia. Genomic DNA, serving as template, underwent TCR beta VDJ and CDR3 profiling. Via MiXCR, TCRdb re-called the reads, giving one row per CDR3 protein. This sample has roughly 160,000 distinct CDR3 sequences, with around 50% found just once. Flow cytometry had shown expanded CD8+CD57+ cells in the patients chosen for sequencing. Material: sorted CD4+, CD8+, or CD8+CD57+ T cells (not recorded which) from PBMCs. These receptors all come from a human donor with aplastic anemia.

The chain is built from TRBV30 and TRBJ2-6, with D uncertain. V lost 5 bases, J lost 0 bases, and 5 bases lay in between. The CDR3 totals 13 residues. Germline assignment: CDR1 GTSNPN and CDR2 SVGIG (reference sequence). The CDR3 protein is CAWRNSGANVLTF. CDR3 in DNA: TGTGCCTGGCGTAACTCTGGGGCCAACGTCCTGACTTTC.

In its sample, this clonotype was seen many times. The CDR3 is CASSHSGTRNEQFF. The DNA of the CDR3 is TGTGCCAGCAGCCATTCCGGGACTAGGAATGAGCAGTTCTTC. The rearrangement uses TRBV5-5 and TRBJ2-1; TRBD2 agrees at 8 bases. V trimming: 4 bases; J trimming: 7 bases; junction bases outside the gene matches: 7. Germline assignment: CDR1 SGHKS and CDR2 YYEKEE (reference sequence). The CDR3 runs to 14 residues.

The table lists this clonotype with many counts. The chain is built from TRBV28 and TRBJ1-2; a possible D gene is TRBD1 (5 bases). Trimming took 3 bases from V and 8 from J, leaving 10 bases between them. Germline assignment: CDR1 MDHEN and CDR2 SYDVKM. The CDR3 sequence is 12 residues long. The CDR3 DNA follows: TGTGCCAGCAGTTTGCAGGGCCAAGGCTACACCTTC. The encoded protein is CASSLQGQGYTF.

This clonotype has ten or more counts. The gene calls are TRBV19 and TRBJ2-2, with 7 bases matching TRBD1. The J segment lost 1 base and the V segment lost 5 bases, leaving 7 bases of the junction unmatched. From germline, CDR1 is LNHDA and CDR2 SQIVND (reference sequence). This CDR3 has 16 amino acids. The chain's CDR3 is CASSPGRDRNTGELFF. CDR3 nucleotide sequence: TGTGCCAGTAGTCCGGGTCGGGACAGGAACACCGGGGAGCTGTTTTTT.

The sample holds a few counts of this clonotype. V and J are TRBV27 and TRBJ2-4; D is perhaps TRBD1 (5 bases). V was cut by 5 bases and J by 6 bases, with 20 bases left in between. The CDR3 has 16 residues. The V gene's germline CDR1 is MNHEY and CDR2 SMNVEV (reference sequence). The CDR3 reads CASSTHGAGSGNIQYF. CDR3 in DNA: TGTGCCAGCAGTACTCATGGGGCAGGGTCTGGAAACATTCAGTACTTC.

This clonotype occurred a few times. This chain connects TRBV19 to TRBJ1-1, with a possible D match to TRBD1 (6 bases). This CDR3 comprises 12 residues. Trimming removed 7 bases at V and 2 bases at J, with 8 bases between. The germline gives CDR1 LNHDA, CDR2 SQIVND (reference sequence). The chain's CDR3 is CASKQGNTEAFF. CDR3 bases: TGTGCCAGTAAACAGGGAAACACTGAAGCTTTCTTT. Full variable domain (missing parts from reference TRBV19 and TRBJ1-1): DGGITQSPKYLFRKEGQNVTLSCEQNLNHDAMYWYRQDPGQGLRLIYYSQIVNDFQKGDIAEGYSVSREKKESFPLTVTSAQKNPTAFYLCASKQGNTEAFFGQGTRLTVV.

This clonotype was seen a few times. The V and J genes are TRBV24-1 and TRBJ1-5; TRBD1 agrees at 8 bases. V gave up 5 bases and J gave up 5 bases; unmatched junction bases: 10. Germline V CDR1 and CDR2: KGHDR, SFDVKD. The CDR3 totals 16 residues. CDR3: CATSGPGTGPYQPQHF. As DNA, the CDR3 is TGTGCCACCAGTGGACCCGGGACAGGACCCTATCAGCCCCAGCATTTT.

V is TRBV19 and J is TRBJ1-2; a possible D gene is TRBD1 (6 bases). CDR1 LNHDA and CDR2 SQIVND come from the germline V gene (reference sequence). V was cut by 4 bases and J by 2 bases, with 11 bases left in between. The CDR3 is 14 residues long. The CDR3 DNA reads TGTGCCAGTAGTAAAGTAGGGGGGAACTATGGCTACACCTTC. Translated, it gives CASSKVGGNYGYTF.

This clonotype has more than one count but fewer than ten. The chain combines TRBV20-1 with TRBJ2-7; TRBD2 agrees at 8 bases. After removal of 0 bases from V and 4 bases from J, the junction contained 5 bases not matched to a gene. Germline CDR1 and CDR2: DFQATT and SNEGSKA (reference sequence). The CDR3 contains 14 residues. The CDR3, as DNA: TGCAGTGCTAGAGATATCCGGGAGGGTTACGAGCAGTACTTC. It specifies CSARDIREGYEQYF.

The chain joins TRBV2 to TRBJ2-5, with TRBD2 matching 8 bases. Germline CDR1 SNHLY, CDR2 FYNNEI. Trimming at V came to 5 bases and at J to 6 bases, leaving 8 bases not matched to a gene. CDR3 length: 14 amino acids. CDR3 sequence reads: CASSMRLATQTQYF. CDR3 bases: TGTGCCAGCAGTATGCGACTAGCGACTCAGACCCAGTACTTC.

The chain has TRBV12-3 or TRBV12-4 and TRBJ1-1, with D tentatively TRBD1 (6 bases). The ends were cut back, 8 bases at V and 1 base at J, with 11 bases in the middle. CDR3 length: 13 amino acids. The CDR3 DNA follows: TGTGCCAGCGCCGAACAGGGGAACACTGAAGCTTTCTTT. Translated: CASAEQGNTEAFF.

The chain carries TRBV29-1 and TRBJ2-3; D is tentatively TRBD1 or TRBD2 (6 bases each). The CDR3 spans 16 residues. Germline V gene lookup returns CDR1 SQVTM and CDR2 ANQGSEA. Between the trimmed V and J ends, which lost 6 bases and 1 base, there was a span of 20 bases. CDR3 loop: CSVPLGWGAGTDTQYF. As DNA, the CDR3 is TGCAGCGTCCCCCTCGGGTGGGGGGCAGGCACAGATACGCAGTATTTT.

The chain combines TRBV25-1 with TRBJ1-6; D unresolved. Trimming took off 7 bases at V and 5 bases at J, with 9 bases between the two ends. Germline lookup yields CDR1 MGHDK and CDR2 SYGVNS. The CDR3 extends over 13 amino acids. The CDR3 DNA follows: TGTGCCAGCAATTCACTGGATAATTCACCCCTCCACTTT. Its translation is CASNSLDNSPLHF.

This clonotype was detected many times. The chain links TRBV24-1 to TRBJ2-1, with TRBD2 as a possible D gene (5 bases). V was cut by 3 bases and J by 7 bases, with 12 bases left in between. Per germline, CDR1 KGHDR and CDR2 SFDVKD. This CDR3 has 14 amino acids. In DNA, the CDR3 is TGTGCCACCAGTGATCCAAGACCGGGGAATGAGCAGTTCTTC. This encodes CATSDPRPGNEQFF.

For this clonotype: One base away lies a much larger clone, so this may be a sequencing read error. The J gene is TRBJ2-3, the V gene TRBV7-9; TRBD2 agrees at 9 bases. The CDR3 is 14 amino acids. CDR1 SEHNR and CDR2 FQNEAQ come from the germline V gene (reference sequence). This CDR3 is CASIGGTSTDTQCF. In nucleotides, the CDR3 is TGTGCCAGCATTGGCGGGACTAGCACAGATACGCAGTGTTTT.

The chain is built from TRBV25-1 and TRBJ2-7, with D unclear. Germline values: CDR1 MGHDK, CDR2 SYGVNS. V shed 4 bases and J shed 6 bases, with 7 bases lying between them. This CDR3 has 11 amino acids. The CDR3 loop is CASSGQGEQYF. The CDR3 DNA reads as TGTGCCAGCAGTGGCCAAGGCGAGCAGTACTTC.

The V and J genes are TRBV19 and TRBJ1-2; unclear D gene. The germline V gene encodes CDR1 LNHDA and CDR2 SQIVND (reference sequence). There are 12 residues in the CDR3. V shed 3 bases and J shed 6 bases, with 8 bases lying between them. CDR3 amino acids: CASSISGHGYTF. The CDR3 nucleotides are TGTGCCAGTAGTATTTCCGGGCATGGCTACACCTTC. The whole variable domain, remainder taken from reference TRBV19 and TRBJ1-2, is DGGITQSPKYLFRKEGQNVTLSCEQNLNHDAMYWYRQDPGQGLRLIYYSQIVNDFQKGDIAEGYSVSREKKESFPLTVTSAQKNPTAFYLCASSISGHGYTFGSGTRLTVV.

This clonotype was seen only a few times. V usage is TRBV15 and J usage is TRBJ1-2; D remains unclear. Trimming took off 1 base at V and 7 bases at J, with 7 bases between the two ends. The CDR3 is 12 amino acids. Germline lookup yields CDR1 LNHNV and CDR2 YYDKDF (reference sequence). The CDR3 sequence is CATSRGSRGYTF. CDR3 sequence (DNA): TGTGCCACCAGCAGAGGAAGCCGTGGCTACACCTTC.

This clonotype has at least ten counts. The chain uses TRBV6-1 and TRBJ2-1; 15 positions match TRBD2. The CDR3 contains 15 residues. CDR1 is MNHNS, CDR2 SASEGT, per germline. Trimming removed 7 bases from V and 8 bases from J; junction bases left unmatched: 6. Here the CDR3 reads CASIGLAGGQDEQFF. The CDR3 DNA reads TGTGCCAGCATCGGACTAGCGGGAGGGCAGGATGAGCAGTTCTTC.

A single count supports this clonotype. This chain connects TRBV29-1 to TRBJ2-7; perhaps TRBD1 as D (6 bases). The V and J ends lost 1 base and 3 bases respectively, with 10 bases between them. Germline lookup yields CDR1 SQVTM and CDR2 ANQGSEA. This CDR3 contains 13 residues. CDR3 nucleotide sequence: TGCAGCGTTGAAGCGGAGGACAGCTACGAGCAGTACTTC. Translated, it gives CSVEAEDSYEQYF.

As regards this clonotype: A junction end diverges from the germline sequence, so it may reflect a read error. V and J are TRBV7-2 and TRBJ1-4; weak D call: TRBD1 (5 bases). Germline V gives CDR1 SGHTA, CDR2 FQGNSA. CDR3 length: 15 amino acids. CDR3 in DNA: TGTGCCAGCAGTTTAGGACCCGGGGGAAGGGAAAAACTGTTTTTT. This translates into CASSLGPGGREKLFF.

The chain carries TRBV19 and TRBJ1-5; TRBD1 is a possible D gene (6 bases). V was cut by 5 bases and J by 11 bases, with 13 bases left in between. Germline CDR1 is LNHDA and CDR2 is SQIVND (reference sequence). The CDR3 runs 12 residues. The CDR3 sequence is CASSPQGWTQHF. In nucleotides, the CDR3 is TGTGCCAGTAGTCCACAGGGTTGGACCCAGCATTTT.

This chain connects TRBV11-2 to TRBJ2-3; D remains ambiguous. Germline V gene sequence: CDR1 SGHAT, CDR2 FQNNGV. V was cut by 0 bases and J by 2 bases, with 9 bases left in between. This CDR3 has 15 residues. The CDR3 DNA sequence: TGTGCCAGCAGCTTAGAGGCAGCGTACACAGATACGCAGTATTTT. It is translated as CASSLEAAYTDTQYF.

V and J are TRBV10-3 and TRBJ2-1, with a weak D call TRBD1 (5 bases). This CDR3 comprises 13 residues. Germline V lookup: CDR1 ENHRY, CDR2 SYGVKD. Trimming removed 6 bases at V and 6 bases at J, with 12 bases between. CDR3 bases: TGTGCCATCAGCGGACATGCCCTCAATGAGCAGTTCTTC. It encodes CAISGHALNEQFF.

This clonotype was found many times. This chain connects TRBV5-6 to TRBJ1-5; D unresolved. Germline loops: CDR1 SGHDT, CDR2 YYEEEE. V was trimmed by 4 bases and J by 4 bases, leaving 12 bases between them. This CDR3 spans 14 amino acids. CDR3 residues: CASSLGQVNQPQHF. In DNA form, the CDR3 reads TGTGCCAGCAGCCTCGGGCAGGTAAATCAGCCCCAGCATTTT.